The next 14 T cell receptor beta chains were all read from a single sample in a study of blood T cell repertoires in COVID-19. Repertoires were generated with immunoSEQ multiplex PCR, while TCRdb's copy carries only in-frame clones and drops some. Among around 100,000 clones listed, about 86% were seen once. The sample comprised peripheral blood. These receptors came from a human donor in a cohort sampled during active COVID-19.

The chain is built from TRBV7-2 and TRBJ2-7; maybe TRBD2 (5 bases). V was cut by 3 bases and J by 3 bases, with 9 bases left in between. Germline values: CDR1 SGHTA, CDR2 FQGNSA. The CDR3 covers 13 residues. The CDR3 loop reads CASSLSSSYEQYF. DNA for the CDR3: TGTGCCAGCAGCTTGTCTAGCAGCTACGAGCAGTACTTC.

This clone was found many times. The chain has TRBV12-3 or TRBV12-4 and TRBJ1-2; 8 bases agree with TRBD1. After removal of 6 bases from V and 7 bases from J, the junction contained 7 bases not matched to a gene. The CDR3 contains 13 residues. The CDR3 region has the DNA TGTGCCAGCAGACTCAGGGGGCTTACTGGCTACACCTTC. Encoded protein: CASRLRGLTGYTF.

V and J are TRBV2 and TRBJ1-4, with TRBD1 as a possible D gene (5 bases). The CDR3 length is 13 residues. Trimming left V 6 bases short and J 7 bases short, with 12 bases between. CDR1 and CDR2 (germline): SNHLY, FYNNEI. The CDR3 coding sequence is TGTGCCAGCAGGGGACTGGACGCTGAAAAACTGTTTTTT. Its protein is CASRGLDAEKLFF.

The rearrangement uses TRBV21-1 and TRBJ2-1; the table gives TRBD1 as D, unverified against the DNA. TRBV21-1 is described as a pseudogene. The CDR3 sequence is 16 residues long. CDR3 residues: CASSSYPQGAYNEQFF. Written as DNA, the CDR3 is TGTGCCAGCAGCTCCTACCCCCAGGGGGCGTACAATGAGCAGTTCTTC.

The chain is built from TRBV4-2 and TRBJ2-2; TRBD2 agrees at 9 bases. V trimming: 4 bases; J trimming: 4 bases; junction bases outside the gene matches: 4. Germline V lookup: CDR1 LGHNA, CDR2 YNFKEQ. The CDR3 consists of 15 residues. The CDR3 loop is CASSLQTSGTGELFF. The CDR3 DNA reads TGTGCCAGCAGCCTCCAGACTAGCGGCACCGGGGAGCTGTTTTTT.

The chain recombines TRBV14 with TRBJ1-5; D might be TRBD1 (6 bases). Germline V gene data show CDR1 as SGHDN and CDR2 as FVKESK. Deletions cut 6 bases from V and 4 bases from J, with 16 bases between. The CDR3 has 15 amino acids. The CDR3 here is CASRRFGTRNQPQHF. As DNA, the CDR3 is TGTGCCAGCAGACGATTTGGGACACGGAATCAGCCCCAGCATTTT.

The chain has TRBV4-3 and TRBJ2-7, with D possibly TRBD2 on 5 matching bases. Trimming cost V 4 bases and J 6 bases, with 19 bases left between them. The CDR3 has 15 amino acids. Germline CDR1 LGHNA, CDR2 YSLEER. This CDR3 reads CASSPSSSGNSEQYF. The CDR3 bases are TGCGCCAGCAGCCCTAGTTCGTCCGGGAACAGCGAGCAGTACTTC.

The chain links TRBV28 to TRBJ2-7; D ambiguous. This CDR3 is 16 amino acids long. The V end lost 2 bases, the J end lost 2 bases, and 16 bases lay between the germline ends. CDR1 is MDHEN and CDR2 is SYDVKM in the germline V gene. CDR3 protein: CASSLAEANWAYEQYF. The CDR3 bases are TGTGCCAGCAGTTTAGCTGAGGCAAACTGGGCCTACGAGCAGTACTTC. Together with reference TRBV28 and TRBJ2-7, the CDR3 gives the full variable domain: DVKVTQSSRYLVKRTGEKVFLECVQDMDHENMFWYRQDPGLGLRLIYFSYDVKMKEKGDIPEGYSVSREKKERFSLILESASTNQTSMYLCASSLAEANWAYEQYFGPGTRLTVT.

The chain is built from TRBV5-1 and TRBJ2-1; tentative D call: TRBD1 (6 bases). The CDR3 contains 18 residues. V dropped 0 bases and J dropped 1 base, with 17 bases sitting between them. Germline V lookup: CDR1 SGHRS, CDR2 YFSETQ. In nucleotides, the CDR3 is TGCGCCAGCAGCTTGGCTCTGACAGGCAAAGGGTCCTACAATGAGCAGTTCTTC. Protein sequence: CASSLALTGKGSYNEQFF.

The chain carries TRBV5-4 and TRBJ2-3; D is unresolved. The CDR3 extends over 14 amino acids. Trimming removed 0 bases at V and 4 bases at J, with 9 bases between. Germline V CDR1 and CDR2: SGHNT, YYREEE (reference sequence). CDR3 loop: CASSLDRSADTQYF. In DNA form, the CDR3 reads TGTGCCAGCAGCTTGGACCGGTCGGCAGATACGCAGTATTTT.

The gene calls are TRBV2 and TRBJ2-7, with 8 bases identical to TRBD1. From germline, CDR1 is SNHLY and CDR2 FYNNEI. The CDR3 has 14 amino acids. The V gene end was trimmed by 6 bases and the J gene end by 2 bases; junction bases not matched to a gene: 6. The chain's CDR3 is CASRPGQAPYEQYF. The CDR3, as DNA: TGTGCCAGCAGGCCGGGACAGGCCCCCTACGAGCAGTACTTC.

This sequence joins TRBV18 and TRBJ2-3; possible D gene TRBD2, 5 bases. The CDR3 is 14 residues long. V was shortened by 2 bases and J by 4 bases, with 10 bases between the two germline ends. Per the germline V gene, CDR1 is KGHSH and CDR2 is LQKENI. The CDR3 loop is CASSPTGVSDTQYF. CDR3 DNA: TGTGCCAGCTCACCAACCGGGGTTTCAGATACGCAGTATTTT. The whole variable domain, filled in from reference TRBV18 and TRBJ2-3, reads NAGVMQNPRHLVRRRGQEARLRCSPMKGHSHVYWYRQLPEEGLKFMVYLQKENIIDESGMPKERFSAEFPKEGPSILRIQQVVRGDSAAYFCASSPTGVSDTQYFGPGTRLTVL.

This chain links TRBV4-1 with TRBJ1-2, with a possible D match to TRBD1 (5 bases). The germline CDR1 and CDR2 sequences are MGHRA and YSYEKL. Deletions cut 4 bases from V and 2 bases from J, with 11 bases between. There are 14 residues in the CDR3. The CDR3 DNA is TGCGCCAGCAGCCTCACGGGGGGGAACTATGGCTACACCTTC. Amino acid sequence: CASSLTGGNYGYTF.

CDR3 sequence (DNA): TGTGCCAGCAGCTTTTCTACAGGGGAAAAACTGTTTTTT. Translated, it gives CASSFSTGEKLFF. The chain combines TRBV5-4 with TRBJ1-4, with a tentative D call TRBD1 (6 bases). V was clipped by 2 bases and J by 8 bases, with 10 bases between them. This CDR3 has 13 amino acids. The germline gives CDR1 SGHNT, CDR2 YYREEE (reference sequence).